One and the same sample provided the 10 T cell receptor beta chains below, sequenced in a study of cytomegalovirus exposure and HLA in healthy donors. The PCR used 60 Vbeta and 13 Jbeta primers. Clones were sequenced by immunoSEQ multiplex PCR, and TCRdb holds only the in-frame ones, with some missing. The sample lists about 140,000 clones; approximately 80% were seen once. What was sequenced was PBMCs. The receptor set was obtained from a man aged 45-65 years in good health and CMV-seronegative.

This rearrangement joins TRBV7-9 to TRBJ2-1; 12 nucleotides align to TRBD2. Trimming took 5 bases from V and 5 from J; bases not matched to a gene: 1. Germline assignment: CDR1 SEHNR and CDR2 FQNEAQ (reference sequence). The length of the CDR3 is 14 residues. The CDR3 bases are TGTGCCAGCAGCCGGACTAGCGGGAACAATGAGCAGTTCTTC. It specifies CASSRTSGNNEQFF.

The count of this clone is one. Here the CDR3 reads CASSPSFTTNEKLFF. In DNA form, the CDR3 reads TGTGCCAGCTCACCCTCGTTTACAACTAATGAAAAACTGTTTTTT. The chain has TRBV18 and TRBJ1-4; D is unresolved. Germline V CDR1 and CDR2: KGHSH, LQKENI. V was clipped by 3 bases and J by 0 bases, with 8 bases between them. There are 15 residues in the CDR3.

Here the CDR3 DNA reads TGTGCCAGCAGTTTTAGCGGGGGAAGCTCCTACGAGCAGTACTTC. As protein: CASSFSGGSSYEQYF. The chain combines TRBV28 with TRBJ2-7; TRBD2 agrees at 9 bases. The trim removed 3 bases at V and 0 bases at J, leaving 3 bases unmatched. The CDR3 is made up of 15 amino acids. CDR1 is MDHEN, CDR2 SYDVKM, per germline.

The chain joins TRBV5-1 to TRBJ1-1; a weak D match, TRBD1 (6 bases). The CDR3 extends over 17 amino acids. The germline V gene has CDR1 SGHRS and CDR2 YFSETQ. V shed 0 bases and J shed 1 base, with 16 bases lying between them. The CDR3 reads CASSLDRASTSNTEAFF. CDR3 nucleotides: TGCGCCAGCAGCTTGGACAGGGCATCAACTTCGAACACTGAAGCTTTCTTT.

The V gene is TRBV2, the J gene TRBJ2-4; 8 positions agree with TRBD2. The V gene's germline CDR1 is SNHLY and CDR2 FYNNEI. Losses at the gene ends were 2 bases for V and 5 bases for J; bases not matched to a gene: 8. The CDR3 runs to 16 residues. CDR3 in amino acids: CASSEYGRAGQNIQYF. The CDR3 nucleotides read TGTGCCAGCAGTGAATACGGGAGGGCCGGTCAAAACATTCAGTACTTC.

The chain links TRBV28 to TRBJ2-1, with TRBD1 identical over 11 bases. V gave up 5 bases and J gave up 8 bases; unmatched junction bases: 8. The germline CDR1 and CDR2 sequences are MDHEN and SYDVKM. This CDR3 contains 15 residues. The CDR3 sequence: CASSTAGQGGHEQFF. The CDR3 DNA sequence: TGTGCCAGCAGTACTGCGGGACAGGGGGGCCATGAGCAGTTCTTC.

The chain joins TRBV29-1 to TRBJ1-1; 8 bases are a match to TRBD1. The J segment lost 10 bases and the V segment lost 5 bases, leaving 12 bases of the junction unmatched. The CDR3 covers 13 residues. In germline, CDR1 is SQVTM, CDR2 ANQGSEA. The DNA of the CDR3 is TGCAGCGTTACGGACAGGGCCTCAATGGTAGCTTTCTTT. Encoded protein: CSVTDRASMVAFF.

The rearrangement uses TRBV10-2 and TRBJ2-2; D gene unclear. Per the germline V gene, CDR1 is WSHSY and CDR2 is SAAADI. This CDR3 has 10 residues. Trimming pared 9 bases from V and 9 bases from J, leaving 8 bases between. The CDR3 protein is CASRNRELFF. CDR3 sequence (DNA): TGCGCCAGTCGCAACAGGGAGCTGTTTTTT.

This chain joins TRBV15 and TRBJ1-4, with D possibly being TRBD1 (6 bases). Trimming took off 6 bases at V and 8 bases at J, with 22 bases between the two ends. CDR3 length equals 16 residues. Germline V gene lookup returns CDR1 LNHNV and CDR2 YYDKDF (reference sequence). The CDR3 loop is CATRSGGAGGGEKLFF. Here the CDR3 DNA reads TGTGCCACCAGAAGTGGGGGGGCCGGGGGCGGGGAAAAACTGTTTTTT. Supplemented by reference TRBV15 and TRBJ1-4, the full variable domain reads DAMVIQNPRYQVTQFGKPVTLSCSQTLNHNVMYWYQQKSSQAPKLLFHYYDKDFNNEADTPDNFQSRRPNTSFCFLDIRSPGLGDTAMYLCATRSGGAGGGEKLFFGSGTQLSVL.

This chain joins TRBV29-1 and TRBJ2-3, with D possibly TRBD1 on 6 matching bases. Trimming took 0 bases from V and 0 from J, leaving 13 bases between them. This CDR3 has 16 amino acids. The germline CDR1 and CDR2 sequences are SQVTM and ANQGSEA. As DNA, the CDR3 is TGCAGCGTTGAAGATCGCGACAGGATGAGCACAGATACGCAGTATTTT. Protein sequence: CSVEDRDRMSTDTQYF.